This section outlines one TCR beta chain sequence together with its context. Its antigen is as yet unknown. Germline V gene data show CDR1 as SGDLS and CDR2 as YYNGEE. This CDR3 has 14 residues. The V gene lost 1 base and the J gene lost 0 bases, with 5 bases spanning the gap. The data were obtained in a study of OX40 agonist ivuxolimab in advanced cancers. At the level of the study: Recorded diagnoses for dose-escalation patients were hepatocellular carcinoma, melanoma, renal cell or head and neck cancer. Study observations and caveats: Normalized T-cell clonal expansion was also low in a subset of nonresponders.

The data were produced by immunoSEQ multiplex PCR, yet TCRdb's version contains in-frame clones alone and is incomplete. This sample has 20,000 or so clones, with less than 90% found just once. The TCR originated in an adult with an advanced solid tumor such as melanoma, head and neck, liver or kidney cancer. The sequencing used CD4+ or CD8+ T cells sorted from blood, collected in a trial of the OX40 agonist ivuxolimab. The chain joins TRBV9 to TRBJ2-1, with D hard to call. The CDR3 loop reads CASSVWGSYNEQFF. The CDR3 nucleotides are TGTGCCAGCAGCGTATGGGGCTCCTACAATGAGCAGTTCTTC. The full variable domain, with the rest looked up from reference TRBV9 and TRBJ2-1, is DSGVTQTPKHLITATGQRVTLRCSPRSGDLSVYWYQQSLDQGLQFLIQYYNGEERAKGNILERFSAQQFPDLHSELNLSSLELGDSALYFCASSVWGSYNEQFFGPGTRLTVL.